Listed below are T cell receptor beta chains from one sample, sequenced in a study of tumor-infiltrating lymphocytes in primary liver carcinoma. TCRdb processed the multiplex PCR reads anew with MiXCR; each CDR3 protein has one entry. Of about 320,000 distinct CDR3 sequences listed, 55% to 65% are singletons. The sample taken for sequencing was peripheral blood. These receptors originate from a man in his forties with primary liver carcinoma and hepatitis B virus infection. Both conserved end residues are part of each CDR3. D genes are given only for firm matches.

TRBJ2-2 | 13 | . | TRBV20-1 | CSARTPNTGELFF
TRBJ2-1 | 15 | TRBD2 | TRBV7-3 | CASSPAASGIDEQFF
TRBJ1-5 | 14 | . | TRBV6-6 | CARGPRGTNKPQHF
TRBJ2-7 | 15 | . | TRBV4-1 | CTSSQTPGHGYEQHF
TRBJ2-7 | 15 | . | TRBV30 | CAWSVYGVRAYEQYF
TRBJ2-1 | 14 | TRBD1 | TRBV11-1 | CASRFGQGAHEQFF
TRBJ2-7 | 14 | . | TRBV12-3/TRBV12-4 | CASSPRGGPYEQYF
TRBJ2-2 | 15 | TRBD1 | TRBV7-9 | CATKNADRVVGKLFF
TRBJ2-1 | 13 | . | TRBV11-2 | CASSLVANNEQFF
TRBJ2-1 | 14 | . | TRBV6-1 | CASSVKWEGGEQFF
TRBJ1-6 | 14 | . | TRBV5-6 | CASSLACEGSPLHF
TRBJ1-5 | 12 | . | TRBV5-1 | CASSVNGQPQHF
TRBJ2-3 | 15 | . | TRBV4-2 | CATLRSALSTDTQYF
TRBJ1-2 | 13 | . | TRBV6-5 | CASTPTGTYGYTF
TRBJ2-7 | 16 | TRBD2 | TRBV13 | CASSSEGLAELYEQYF
TRBJ1-2 | 17 | TRBD1 | TRBV6-1 | CVSKDRQGGVFNYGYTF
TRBJ2-3 | 12 | . | TRBV29-1 | CSVEDPSDTQYF
TRBJ2-7 | 15 | TRBD1 | TRBV5-1 | CASSLGGTGQYEQYF
TRBJ2-1 | 17 | . | TRBV4-1 | CASSQVDMGFPNNEQSF
TRBJ1-3 | 14 | . | TRBV6-1 | CASSESWRGNTIYF
TRBJ2-2 | 15 | . | TRBV5-1 | CASSSRVANTGELFF
TRBJ2-5 | 15 | . | TRBV5-6 | CASSFGLDSQETQYF
TRBJ2-1 | 13 | TRBD2 | TRBV6-1 | CASSTLAGVEQFF
TRBJ1-1 | 11 | . | TRBV6-5 | CASSRGTEAFF
TRBJ2-1 | 16 | TRBD2 | TRBV5-4 | CASSPRRTSGRNEQFF
TRBJ1-1 | 13 | . | TRBV10-2 | CASSDGYSGEAFF
TRBJ2-7 | 15 | TRBD1 | TRBV4-1 | CVSSQEATGAYEQYF
TRBJ2-2 | 17 | . | TRBV6-2/TRBV6-3 | CASSHPRVAENTGELFF
TRBJ1-2 | 13 | . | TRBV12-3/TRBV12-4 | CASSLDRTYGYTF
TRBJ2-7 | 15 | TRBD2 | TRBV9 | CASSVTGTSSGEQYF
TRBJ1-5 | 15 | . | TRBV6-1 | CANQISGEPAQPQHF
TRBJ1-3 | 18 | . | TRBV6-2/TRBV6-3 | CTSSYSRAGGSSGNTIYF
TRBJ1-2 | 13 | . | TRBV29-1 | CSVGEARSGGYTF
TRBJ1-1 | 20 | . | TRBV10-3 | CAISESGSSMGERKNTEAFF
TRBJ2-5 | 15 | . | TRBV12-3/TRBV12-4 | CASSNGGVNQEAQYF
TRBJ2-7 | 13 | TRBD2 | TRBV6-1 | CASSSGLAGEQYF
TRBJ2-1 | 18 | TRBD2 | TRBV12-3/TRBV12-4 | CASSATGGSGGLYNEQFF
TRBJ1-2 | 15 | . | TRBV28 | CASSLYPALDYGYTF
TRBJ2-6 | 17 | . | TRBV5-1 | CASSLASGGSGANVLTF
TRBJ2-7 | 15 | TRBD1 | TRBV5-1 | CASSDGTGGAYEQYF
TRBJ2-1 | 13 | . | TRBV6-5 | CTSSSIKGDEQFF
TRBJ2-1 | 11 | . | TRBV28 | CANSLYNEQFF